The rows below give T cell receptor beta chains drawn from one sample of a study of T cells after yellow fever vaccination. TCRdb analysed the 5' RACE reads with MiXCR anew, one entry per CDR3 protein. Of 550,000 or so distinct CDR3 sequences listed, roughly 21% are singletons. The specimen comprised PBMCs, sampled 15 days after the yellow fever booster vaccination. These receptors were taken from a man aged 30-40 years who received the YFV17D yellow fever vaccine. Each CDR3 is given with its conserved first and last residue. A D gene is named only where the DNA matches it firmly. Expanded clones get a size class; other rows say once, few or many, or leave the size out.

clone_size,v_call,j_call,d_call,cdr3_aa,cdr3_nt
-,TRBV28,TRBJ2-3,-,CASSLTSVHTQYF,TGTGCCAGCAGTTTAACGTCAGTCCATACGCAGTATTTT
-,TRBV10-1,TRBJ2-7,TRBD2,CASSDGSGSEQYF,TGCGCCAGCAGTGACGGAAGCGGGAGCGAGCAGTACTTC
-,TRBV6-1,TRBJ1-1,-,CASSARTIRTEAFF,TGTGCCAGCAGTGCCAGGACAATACGTACCGAAGCTTTCTTT
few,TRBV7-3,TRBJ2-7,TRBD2,CASSLRGGDSYEQYF,TGTGCCAGCAGCTTAAGGGGGGGGGACTCCTACGAGCAGTACTTC
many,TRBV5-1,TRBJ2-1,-,CASSQGSYNEQFF,TGCGCCAGCAGTCAAGGGTCCTACAATGAGCAGTTCTTC
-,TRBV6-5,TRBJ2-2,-,CASSYSTNTGELFF,TGTGCCAGCAGTTACTCCACGAACACCGGGGAGCTGTTTTTT
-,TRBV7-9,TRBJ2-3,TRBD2,CASSPTSGRETDTQYF,TGTGCCAGCAGCCCGACTAGCGGGAGGGAAACAGATACGCAGTATTTT
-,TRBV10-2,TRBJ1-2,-,CASSQPGDGYTF,TGCGCCAGCAGCCAACCAGGGGATGGCTACACCTTC
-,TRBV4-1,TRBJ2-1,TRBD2,CASSQDPATSAYF,TGCGCCAGCAGCCAAGATCCAGCGACTAGCGCCTACTTC
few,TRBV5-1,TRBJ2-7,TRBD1,CASSLSRQGPYEQYF,TGCGCCAGCAGCCTGAGCCGACAGGGGCCTTACGAGCAGTACTTC
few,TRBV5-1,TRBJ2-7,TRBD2,CASSGGTSLYEQYF,TGCGCCAGCAGCGGCGGGACTAGCCTTTACGAGCAGTACTTC
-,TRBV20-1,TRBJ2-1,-,CSARADYDNEQFF,TGCAGTGCTAGAGCGGACTACGACAATGAGCAGTTCTTC
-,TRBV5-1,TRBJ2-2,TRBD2,CASTRSLAARHIGELFF,TGCGCCAGCACCCGGAGCCTAGCGGCCAGACATATCGGGGAGCTGTTTTTT
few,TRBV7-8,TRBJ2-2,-,CASSLLVGPNTGELFF,TGTGCCAGCAGCTTACTGGTCGGGCCGAACACCGGGGAGCTGTTTTTT
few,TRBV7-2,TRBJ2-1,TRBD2,CASRPSGGVNEQFF,TGTGCCAGCAGGCCTAGCGGGGGGGTCAATGAGCAGTTCTTC
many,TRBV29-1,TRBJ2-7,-,CSVTSSYEQYF,TGCAGCGTTACGAGCTCCTACGAGCAGTACTTC
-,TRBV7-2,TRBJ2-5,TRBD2,CASSLDPSGSETQYF,TGTGCCAGCAGCTTAGACCCCAGCGGGAGTGAGACCCAGTACTTC
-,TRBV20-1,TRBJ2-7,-,CSASASDYEQYF,TGCAGTGCTAGCGCCTCGGACTACGAGCAGTACTTC
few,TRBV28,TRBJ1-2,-,CASLQGFSYGYTF,TGTGCCAGCCTACAGGGTTTCAGCTATGGCTACACCTTC
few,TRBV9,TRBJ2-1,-,CASSVSDSSYNEQFF,TGTGCCAGCAGCGTTAGTGATAGCTCCTACAATGAGCAGTTCTTC
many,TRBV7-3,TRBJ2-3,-,CASSLLGADTDTQYF,TGTGCCAGCAGCTTACTTGGAGCGGACACAGATACGCAGTATTTT
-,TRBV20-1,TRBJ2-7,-,CSARSGQGLSYEQYF,TGCAGTGCTAGAAGTGGGCAGGGGTTGTCCTACGAGCAGTACTTC
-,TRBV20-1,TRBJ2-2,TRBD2,CSASKTSGDTGELFF,TGCAGTGCTAGCAAGACTAGCGGGGACACCGGGGAGCTGTTTTTT
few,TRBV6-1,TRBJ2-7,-,CASSEGRGPLPYEQYF,TGTGCCAGCAGTGAAGGCAGGGGTCCTCTCCCCTACGAGCAGTACTTC
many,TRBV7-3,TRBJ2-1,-,CASSLTTGTEQFF,TGTGCCAGCAGCTTAACCACCGGGACCGAGCAGTTCTTC
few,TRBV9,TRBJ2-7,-,CASSAHRGTSYEQYF,TGTGCCAGCAGCGCCCACAGAGGTACCTCCTACGAGCAGTACTTC
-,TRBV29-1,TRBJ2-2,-,CSVESREAGELFF,TGCAGCGTTGAAAGCAGGGAAGCCGGGGAGCTGTTTTTT
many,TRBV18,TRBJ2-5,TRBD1,CASSQGVGETQYF,TGTGCCAGCTCCCAGGGGGTTGGAGAGACCCAGTACTTC
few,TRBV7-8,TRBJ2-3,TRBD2,CASSLAPVAGAEGHTQYF,TGTGCCAGCAGCTTAGCCCCAGTAGCGGGAGCCGAGGGCCATACGCAGTATTTT
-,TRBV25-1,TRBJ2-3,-,CASSERGLGDTQYF,TGTGCCAGCAGTGAGAGGGGGTTGGGGGATACGCAGTATTTT
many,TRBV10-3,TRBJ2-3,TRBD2,CAIRDPGLAGDTQYF,TGTGCCATCAGAGACCCGGGACTAGCGGGAGATACGCAGTATTTT
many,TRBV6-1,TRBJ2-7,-,CASNPTSYSYEQYF,TGTGCCAGCAACCCGACTTCATACTCCTACGAGCAGTACTTC
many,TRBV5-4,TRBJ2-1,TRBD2,CASSFRLAGGPDEQFF,TGTGCCAGCAGCTTCCGACTAGCGGGAGGGCCCGATGAGCAGTTCTTC
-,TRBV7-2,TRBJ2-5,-,CASSLNQGSKETQYF,TGTGCCAGCAGCCTAAATCAGGGGTCGAAAGAGACCCAGTACTTC
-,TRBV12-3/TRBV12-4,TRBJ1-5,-,CASTLGGGQPQHF,TGTGCCAGCACCTTAGGGGGTGGGCAGCCCCAGCATTTT
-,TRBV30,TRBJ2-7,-,CAWTRGSHEQYF,TGTGCCTGGACCCGTGGGTCCCACGAGCAGTACTTC
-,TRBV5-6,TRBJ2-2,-,CASSLGVDGELFF,TGTGCCAGCAGCTTAGGGGTGGACGGGGAGCTGTTTTTT
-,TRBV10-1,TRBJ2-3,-,CASSPGELSTDTQYF,TGCGCCAGCAGCCCCGGAGAGCTTAGCACAGATACGCAGTATTTT
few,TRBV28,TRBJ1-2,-,CASSFGGRNYGYTF,TGTGCCAGCAGTTTTGGGGGACGGAACTATGGCTACACCTTC
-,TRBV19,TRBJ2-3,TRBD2,CASSGGRFSTDTQYF,TGTGCCAGTAGTGGCGGGAGGTTTAGCACAGATACGCAGTATTTT
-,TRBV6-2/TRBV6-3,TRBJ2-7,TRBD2,CASSWGTSGREQYF,TGTGCCAGCAGTTGGGGGACTAGCGGCCGCGAGCAGTACTTC
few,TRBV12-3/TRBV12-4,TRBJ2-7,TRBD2,CASSPGLAGGYFSYEQYF,TGTGCCAGCAGTCCGGGACTAGCGGGAGGTTACTTCTCCTACGAGCAGTACTTC
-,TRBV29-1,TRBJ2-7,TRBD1,CSVETGRVEQYF,TGCAGCGTTGAGACAGGGCGGGTCGAGCAGTACTTC
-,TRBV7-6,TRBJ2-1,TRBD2,CAVLADNEQFF,TGTGCCGTACTAGCGGACAATGAGCAGTTCTTC
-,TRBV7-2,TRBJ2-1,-,CASSSAGLEQFF,TGTGCCAGCAGCTCGGCGGGGCTTGAGCAGTTCTTC
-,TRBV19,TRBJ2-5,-,CASNGGPGAVETQYF,TGTGCCAGTAATGGGGGGCCCGGAGCTGTGGAGACCCAGTACTTC
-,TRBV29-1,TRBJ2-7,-,CSVQTPYYEQYF,TGCAGCGTCCAGACTCCTTACTACGAGCAGTACTTC
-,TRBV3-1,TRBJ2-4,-,CASSQPRLKNIQYF,TGTGCCAGCAGCCAGCCCCGGCTCAAAAACATTCAGTACTTC
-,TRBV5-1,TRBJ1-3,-,CASSLEGPGNTIYF,TGCGCCAGCAGCTTGGAGGGACCTGGAAACACCATATATTTT
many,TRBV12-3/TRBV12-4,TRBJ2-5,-,CASSPASFGETQYF,TGTGCCAGCAGCCCCGCGTCCTTTGGGGAGACCCAGTACTTC
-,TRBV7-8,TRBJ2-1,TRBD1,CASSRGRGLDNEQFF,TGTGCCAGCAGTCGGGGCAGGGGGCTCGATAATGAGCAGTTCTTC
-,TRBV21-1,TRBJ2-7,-,CASSNWVRSLAYEQYF,TGTGCCAGCAGCAATTGGGTTCGGTCTCTGGCCTACGAGCAGTACTTC
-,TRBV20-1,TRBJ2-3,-,CSARGMGGETDTQYF,TGCAGTGCTAGGGGGATGGGGGGAGAAACAGATACGCAGTATTTT
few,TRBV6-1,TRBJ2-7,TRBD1,CASSRDRLTYEQYF,TGTGCCAGCAGTAGGGACAGGTTGACCTACGAGCAGTACTTC
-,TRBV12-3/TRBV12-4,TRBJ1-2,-,CASVGPGGNYGYTF,-
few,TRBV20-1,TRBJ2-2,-,CSATGTNTGELFF,TGCAGTGCAACCGGGACAAACACCGGGGAGCTGTTTTTT
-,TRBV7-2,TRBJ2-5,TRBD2,CASSPQSSGSETQYF,TGTGCCAGCAGCCCCCAATCTAGCGGGTCGGAGACCCAGTACTTC
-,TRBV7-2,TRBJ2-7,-,CASSLKDEQYF,TGTGCCAGCAGCTTAAAGGACGAGCAGTACTTC
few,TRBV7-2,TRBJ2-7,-,CASSSDRSLSYEQYF,TGTGCCAGCAGCTCGGACCGTTCCCTCTCCTACGAGCAGTACTTC
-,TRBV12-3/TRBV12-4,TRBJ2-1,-,CASSLTKPSGEQFF,TGTGCCAGCAGTTTAACCAAACCCTCGGGTGAGCAGTTCTTC